The clone carrying this TCR beta chain was detected only a few times. The same CDR3 can be traced to other DNA sequences in this sample. This record belongs to a study of shared clonotypes between healthy human individuals. Germline V gives CDR1 SEHNR, CDR2 FQNEAQ (reference sequence). Trimming removed 2 bases from V and 3 bases from J, with 7 bases in between. The CDR3 extends over 13 amino acids. Assay: immunoSEQ multiplex PCR; the TCRdb copy retains only in-frame clones and omits some. The table has around 1.1 million clones, approximately 80% seen once; the top ten hold more than 0.55%. The chain is built from TRBV7-9 and TRBJ1-1, with D tentatively TRBD1 (5 bases). The sequence was obtained from a man younger than 35 in good health. Some clones in this sample may be carry-over from other donors' samples. The sequenced sample consisted of memory CD4+ T cells from PBMCs. Subset: CD45RA-negative fraction. In DNA form, the CDR3 reads TGTGCCAGCAGCTTACAGGGCTACACTGAAGCTTTCTTT. Amino acids: CASSLQGYTEAFF.